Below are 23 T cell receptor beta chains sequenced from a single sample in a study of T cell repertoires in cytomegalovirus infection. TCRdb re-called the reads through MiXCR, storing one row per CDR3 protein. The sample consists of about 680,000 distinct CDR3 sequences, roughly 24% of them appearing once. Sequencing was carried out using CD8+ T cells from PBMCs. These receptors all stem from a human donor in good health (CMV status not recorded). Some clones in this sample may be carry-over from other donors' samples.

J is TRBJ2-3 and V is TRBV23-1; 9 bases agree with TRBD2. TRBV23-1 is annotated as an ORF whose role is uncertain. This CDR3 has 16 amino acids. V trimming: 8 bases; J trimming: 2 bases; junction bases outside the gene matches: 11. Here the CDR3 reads CASSQLAGDLTDTQYF. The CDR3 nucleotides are TGCGCCAGCTCGCAGTTAGCGGGGGACCTCACAGATACGCAGTATTTT.

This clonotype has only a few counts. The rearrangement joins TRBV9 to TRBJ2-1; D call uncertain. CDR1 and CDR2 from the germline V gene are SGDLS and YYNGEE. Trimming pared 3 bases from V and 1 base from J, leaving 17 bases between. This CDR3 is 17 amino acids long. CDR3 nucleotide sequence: TGTGCCAGCAGCGCAGATATTCGGCCTTCTTCCTACAATGAGCAGTTCTTC. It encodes CASSADIRPSSYNEQFF.

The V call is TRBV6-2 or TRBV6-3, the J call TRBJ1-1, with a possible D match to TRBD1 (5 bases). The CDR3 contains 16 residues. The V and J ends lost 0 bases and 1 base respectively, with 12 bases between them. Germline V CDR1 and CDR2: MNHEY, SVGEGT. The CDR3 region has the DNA TGTGCCAGCAGTTACTCGCGGCCGGGACCGAACACTGAAGCTTTCTTT. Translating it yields CASSYSRPGPNTEAFF.

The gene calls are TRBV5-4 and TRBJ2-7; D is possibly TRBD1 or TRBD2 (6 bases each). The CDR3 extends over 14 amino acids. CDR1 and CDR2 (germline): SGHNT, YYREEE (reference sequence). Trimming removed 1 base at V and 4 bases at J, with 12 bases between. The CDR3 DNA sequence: TGTGCCAGCAGCTTGAAGGGGGGCGTATACGAGCAGTACTTC. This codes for CASSLKGGVYEQYF.

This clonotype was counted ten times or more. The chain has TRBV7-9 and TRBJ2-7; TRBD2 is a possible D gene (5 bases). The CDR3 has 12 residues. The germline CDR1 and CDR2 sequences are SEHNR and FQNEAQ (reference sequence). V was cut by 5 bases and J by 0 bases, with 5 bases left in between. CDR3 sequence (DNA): TGTGCCAGCAGCGGGAGCTCCTACGAGCAGTACTTC. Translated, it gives CASSGSSYEQYF.

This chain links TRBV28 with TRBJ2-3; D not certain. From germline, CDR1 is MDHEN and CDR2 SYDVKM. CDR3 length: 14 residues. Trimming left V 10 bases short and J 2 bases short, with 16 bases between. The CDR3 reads CATSLRPFTDTQYF. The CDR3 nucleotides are TGTGCCACTTCCCTCCGCCCTTTCACAGATACGCAGTATTTT.

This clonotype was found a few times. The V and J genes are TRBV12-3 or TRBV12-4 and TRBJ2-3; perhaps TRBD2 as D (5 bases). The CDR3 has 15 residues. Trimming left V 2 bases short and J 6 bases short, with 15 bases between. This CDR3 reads CASSLSGSTGDTQYF. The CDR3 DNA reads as TGTGCCAGCAGTTTAAGTGGCTCGACGGGGGATACGCAGTATTTT.

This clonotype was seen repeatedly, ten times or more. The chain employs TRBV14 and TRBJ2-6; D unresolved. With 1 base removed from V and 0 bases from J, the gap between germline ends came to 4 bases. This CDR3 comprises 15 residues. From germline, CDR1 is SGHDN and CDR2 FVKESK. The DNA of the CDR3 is TGTGCCAGCAGCCAAGGGCGCTCTGGGGCCAACGTCCTGACTTTC. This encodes CASSQGRSGANVLTF.

The CDR3 coding sequence is TGCAGCGTTGAGGACCCCCTCTCTTACGAGCAGTACTTC. Amino acids: CSVEDPLSYEQYF. The V and J genes are TRBV29-1 and TRBJ2-7; unclear D gene. Trimming pared 3 bases from V and 4 bases from J, leaving 13 bases between. The CDR3 loop spans 13 amino acids. Germline CDR1 and CDR2: SQVTM and ANQGSEA.

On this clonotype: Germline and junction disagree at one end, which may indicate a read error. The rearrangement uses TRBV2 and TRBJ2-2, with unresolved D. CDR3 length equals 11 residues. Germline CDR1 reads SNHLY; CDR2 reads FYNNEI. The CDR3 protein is CVSRGSGELFF. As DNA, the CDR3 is TGTGTCAGCAGAGGATCCGGGGAGCTGTTTTTT.

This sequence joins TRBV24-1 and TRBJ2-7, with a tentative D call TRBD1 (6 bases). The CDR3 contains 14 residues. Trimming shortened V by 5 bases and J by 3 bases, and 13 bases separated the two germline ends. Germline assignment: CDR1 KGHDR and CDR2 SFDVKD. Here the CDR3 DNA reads TGTGCCACCAGTGGCAGGGGCAGGATCTACGAGCAGTACGTC. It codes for CATSGRGRIYEQYV.

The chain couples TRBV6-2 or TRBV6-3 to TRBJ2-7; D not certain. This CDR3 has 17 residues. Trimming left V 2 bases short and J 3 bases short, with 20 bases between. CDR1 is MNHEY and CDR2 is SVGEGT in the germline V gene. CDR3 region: CASSYRGPSNPLYEQYV. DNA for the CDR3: TGTGCCAGCAGTTACAGAGGACCTTCGAATCCACTCTACGAGCAGTACGTC.

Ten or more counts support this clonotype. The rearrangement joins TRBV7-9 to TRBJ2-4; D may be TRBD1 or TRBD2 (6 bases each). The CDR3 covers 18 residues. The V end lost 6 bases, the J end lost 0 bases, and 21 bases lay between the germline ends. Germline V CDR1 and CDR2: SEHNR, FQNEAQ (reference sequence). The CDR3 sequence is CASRRDTTRGEAKNIQYF. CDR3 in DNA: TGTGCCAGCAGAAGGGACACCACAAGGGGGGAAGCCAAAAACATTCAGTACTTC.

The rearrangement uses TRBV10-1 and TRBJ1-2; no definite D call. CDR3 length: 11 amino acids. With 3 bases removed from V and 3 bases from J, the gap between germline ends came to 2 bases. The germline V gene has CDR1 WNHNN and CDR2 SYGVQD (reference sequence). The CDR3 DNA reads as TGCGCCAGCAGTGACGACTATGGCTACACCTTC. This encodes CASSDDYGYTF.

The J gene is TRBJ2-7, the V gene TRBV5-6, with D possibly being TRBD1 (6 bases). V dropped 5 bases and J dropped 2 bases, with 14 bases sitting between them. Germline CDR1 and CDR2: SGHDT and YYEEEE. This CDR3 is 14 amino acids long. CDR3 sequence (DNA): TGTGCCAGCAGGCGGACAGCCTACCCCTACGAGCAGTACGTC. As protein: CASRRTAYPYEQYV.

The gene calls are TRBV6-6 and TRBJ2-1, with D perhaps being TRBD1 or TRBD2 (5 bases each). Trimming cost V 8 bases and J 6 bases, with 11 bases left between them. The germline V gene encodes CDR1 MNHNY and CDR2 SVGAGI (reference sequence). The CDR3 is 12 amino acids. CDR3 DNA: TGTGCCAGCGGGGCGAGGGGCAATGAGCAGTTCTTC. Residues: CASGARGNEQFF.

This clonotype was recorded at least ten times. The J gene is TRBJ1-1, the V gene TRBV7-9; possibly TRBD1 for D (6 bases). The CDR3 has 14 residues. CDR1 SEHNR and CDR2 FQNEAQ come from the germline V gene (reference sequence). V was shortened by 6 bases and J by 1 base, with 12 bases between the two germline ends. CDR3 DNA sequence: TGTGCCAGCAGGGAGGGGGGATCGAACACTGAAGCTTTCTTT. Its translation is CASREGGSNTEAFF.

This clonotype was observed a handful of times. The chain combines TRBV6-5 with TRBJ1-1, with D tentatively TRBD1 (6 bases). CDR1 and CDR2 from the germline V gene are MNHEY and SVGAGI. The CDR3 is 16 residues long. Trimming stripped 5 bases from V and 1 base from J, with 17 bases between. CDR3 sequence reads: CASSQQGFNPNTEAFF. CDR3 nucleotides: TGTGCCAGCAGTCAACAGGGATTTAACCCGAACACTGAAGCTTTCTTT.

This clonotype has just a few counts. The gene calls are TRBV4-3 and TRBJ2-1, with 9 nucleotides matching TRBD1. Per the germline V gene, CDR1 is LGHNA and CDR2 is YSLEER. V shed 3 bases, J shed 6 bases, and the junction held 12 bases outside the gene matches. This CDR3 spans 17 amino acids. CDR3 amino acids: CASSQARTGVEANEQFF. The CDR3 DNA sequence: TGCGCCAGCAGCCAGGCTCGGACAGGGGTAGAGGCCAATGAGCAGTTCTTC.

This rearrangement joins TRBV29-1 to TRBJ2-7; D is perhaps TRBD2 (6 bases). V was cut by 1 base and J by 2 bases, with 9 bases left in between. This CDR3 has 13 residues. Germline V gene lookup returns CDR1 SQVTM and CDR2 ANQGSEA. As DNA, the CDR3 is TGCAGCGTTGAAGTCGGCGGGGCCTACGAGCAGTACTTC. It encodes CSVEVGGAYEQYF.

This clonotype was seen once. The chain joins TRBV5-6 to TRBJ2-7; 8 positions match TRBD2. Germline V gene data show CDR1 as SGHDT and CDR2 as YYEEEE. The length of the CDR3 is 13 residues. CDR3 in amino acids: CANSLTGGDEQYV. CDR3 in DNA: TGTGCCAACAGCCTCACGGGGGGGGACGAGCAGTACGTC.

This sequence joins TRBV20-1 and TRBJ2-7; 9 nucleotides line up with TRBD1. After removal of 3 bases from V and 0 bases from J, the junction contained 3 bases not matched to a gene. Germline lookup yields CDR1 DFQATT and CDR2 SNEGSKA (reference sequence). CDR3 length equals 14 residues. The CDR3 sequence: CSASDRGSSYEQYF. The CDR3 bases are TGCAGTGCTAGCGACAGGGGGAGCTCCTACGAGCAGTACTTC.

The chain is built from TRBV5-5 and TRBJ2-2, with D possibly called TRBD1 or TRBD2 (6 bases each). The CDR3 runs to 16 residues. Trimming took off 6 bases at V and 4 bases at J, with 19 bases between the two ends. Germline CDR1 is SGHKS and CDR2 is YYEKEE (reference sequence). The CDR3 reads CASTMTRGTGTGELFF. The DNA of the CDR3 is TGTGCCAGCACCATGACTAGGGGGACTGGCACCGGGGAGCTGTTTTTT.